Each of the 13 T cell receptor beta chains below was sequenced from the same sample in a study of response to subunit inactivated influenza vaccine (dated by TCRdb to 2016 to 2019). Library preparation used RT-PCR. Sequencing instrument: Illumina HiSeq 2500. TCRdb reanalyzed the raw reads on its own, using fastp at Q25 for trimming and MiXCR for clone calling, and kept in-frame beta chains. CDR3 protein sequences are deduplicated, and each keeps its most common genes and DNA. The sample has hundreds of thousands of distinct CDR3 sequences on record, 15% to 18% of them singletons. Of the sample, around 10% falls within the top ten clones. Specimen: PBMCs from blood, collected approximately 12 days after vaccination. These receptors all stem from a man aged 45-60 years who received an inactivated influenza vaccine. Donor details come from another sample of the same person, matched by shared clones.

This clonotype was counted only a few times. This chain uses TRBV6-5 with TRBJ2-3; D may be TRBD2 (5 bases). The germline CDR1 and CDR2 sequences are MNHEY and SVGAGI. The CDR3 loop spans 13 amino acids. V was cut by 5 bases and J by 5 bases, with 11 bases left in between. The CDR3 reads CASSKDWGDTQYF. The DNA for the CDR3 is TGTGCCAGCAGTAAGGACTGGGGAGATACGCAGTATTTT.

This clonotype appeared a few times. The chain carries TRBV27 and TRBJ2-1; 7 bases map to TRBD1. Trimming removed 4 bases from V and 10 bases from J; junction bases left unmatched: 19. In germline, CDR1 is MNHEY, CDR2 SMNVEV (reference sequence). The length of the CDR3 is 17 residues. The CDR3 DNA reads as TGTGCCAGCAGTTCACCTCTTCGTTCTCTATCGGACAGGGAGCAGTTCTTC. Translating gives CASSSPLRSLSDREQFF.

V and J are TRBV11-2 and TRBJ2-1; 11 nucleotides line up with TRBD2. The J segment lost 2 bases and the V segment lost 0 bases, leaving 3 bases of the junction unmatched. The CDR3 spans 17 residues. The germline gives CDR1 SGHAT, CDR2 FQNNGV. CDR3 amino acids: CASSLDGSGGAYNEQFF. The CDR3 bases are TGTGCCAGCAGCTTAGATGGTAGCGGGGGGGCCTACAATGAGCAGTTCTTC.

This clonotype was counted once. CDR3 residues: CASSAGTGLLEQYF. The CDR3 coding sequence is TGTGCCAGCAGCGCCGGGACAGGGTTGCTCGAGCAGTACTTC. The V call is TRBV5-6, the J call TRBJ2-7; 9 bases map to TRBD1. The trim removed 4 bases at V and 6 bases at J, leaving 8 bases unmatched. Germline CDR1 and CDR2: SGHDT and YYEEEE. The CDR3 length is 14 residues.

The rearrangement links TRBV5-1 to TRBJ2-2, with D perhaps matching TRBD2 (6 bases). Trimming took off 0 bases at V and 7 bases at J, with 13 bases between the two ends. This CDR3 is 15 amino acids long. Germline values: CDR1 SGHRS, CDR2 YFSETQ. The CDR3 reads CASSLATGVNGELFF. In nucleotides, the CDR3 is TGCGCCAGCAGCTTGGCCACGGGGGTGAACGGGGAGCTGTTTTTT.

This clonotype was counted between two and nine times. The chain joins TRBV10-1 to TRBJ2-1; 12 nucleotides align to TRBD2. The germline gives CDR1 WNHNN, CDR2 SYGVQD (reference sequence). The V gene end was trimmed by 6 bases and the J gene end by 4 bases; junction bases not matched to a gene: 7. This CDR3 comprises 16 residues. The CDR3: CASSAGTSGWYNEQFF. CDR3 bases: TGCGCCAGCAGCGCCGGGACTAGCGGGTGGTACAATGAGCAGTTCTTC.

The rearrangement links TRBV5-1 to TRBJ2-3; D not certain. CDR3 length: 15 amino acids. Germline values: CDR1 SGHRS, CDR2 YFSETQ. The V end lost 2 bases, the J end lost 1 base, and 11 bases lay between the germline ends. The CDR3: CASSFWGDRTDTQYF. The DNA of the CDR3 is TGCGCCAGCAGCTTTTGGGGTGATCGCACAGATACGCAGTATTTT.

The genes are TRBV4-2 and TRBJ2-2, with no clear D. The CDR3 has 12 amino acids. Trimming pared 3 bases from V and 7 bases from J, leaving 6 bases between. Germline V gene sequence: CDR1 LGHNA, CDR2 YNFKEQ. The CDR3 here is CASSHFNGELFF. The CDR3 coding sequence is TGTGCCAGCAGCCATTTTAACGGGGAGCTGTTTTTT.

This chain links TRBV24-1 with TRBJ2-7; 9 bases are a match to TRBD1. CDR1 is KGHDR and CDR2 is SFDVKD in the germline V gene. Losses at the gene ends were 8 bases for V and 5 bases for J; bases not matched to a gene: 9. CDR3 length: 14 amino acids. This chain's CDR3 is CATKLQGASDEQYF. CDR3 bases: TGTGCCACCAAGTTACAGGGGGCGTCCGACGAGCAGTACTTC.

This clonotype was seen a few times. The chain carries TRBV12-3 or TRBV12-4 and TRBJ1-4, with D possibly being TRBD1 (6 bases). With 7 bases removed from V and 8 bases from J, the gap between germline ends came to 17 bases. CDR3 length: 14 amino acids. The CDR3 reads CASTAGAEGEKLFF. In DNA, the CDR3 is TGTGCCAGCACCGCGGGGGCTGAAGGAGAAAAACTGTTTTTT.

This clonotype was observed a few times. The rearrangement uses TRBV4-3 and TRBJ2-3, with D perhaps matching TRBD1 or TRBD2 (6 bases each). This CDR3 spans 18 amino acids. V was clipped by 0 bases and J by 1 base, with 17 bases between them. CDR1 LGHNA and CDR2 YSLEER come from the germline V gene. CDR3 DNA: TGCGCCAGCAGCCAAGATCTGACTAGGGGGACTGGCACAGATACGCAGTATTTT. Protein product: CASSQDLTRGTGTDTQYF.

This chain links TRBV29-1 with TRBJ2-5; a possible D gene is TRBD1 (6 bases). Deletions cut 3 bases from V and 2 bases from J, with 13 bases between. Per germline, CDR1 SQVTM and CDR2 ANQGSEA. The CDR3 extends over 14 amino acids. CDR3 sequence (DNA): TGCAGCGTTGAGGACAGCGGTAGGCAAGAGACCCAGTACTTC. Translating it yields CSVEDSGRQETQYF.

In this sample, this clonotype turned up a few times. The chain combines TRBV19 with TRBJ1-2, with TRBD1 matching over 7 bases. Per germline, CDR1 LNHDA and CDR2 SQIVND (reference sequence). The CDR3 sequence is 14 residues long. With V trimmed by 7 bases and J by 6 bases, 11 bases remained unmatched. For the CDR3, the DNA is TGTGCCAGTACCCTCGGCCTTACAGGGGATGGCTACACCTTC. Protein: CASTLGLTGDGYTF.